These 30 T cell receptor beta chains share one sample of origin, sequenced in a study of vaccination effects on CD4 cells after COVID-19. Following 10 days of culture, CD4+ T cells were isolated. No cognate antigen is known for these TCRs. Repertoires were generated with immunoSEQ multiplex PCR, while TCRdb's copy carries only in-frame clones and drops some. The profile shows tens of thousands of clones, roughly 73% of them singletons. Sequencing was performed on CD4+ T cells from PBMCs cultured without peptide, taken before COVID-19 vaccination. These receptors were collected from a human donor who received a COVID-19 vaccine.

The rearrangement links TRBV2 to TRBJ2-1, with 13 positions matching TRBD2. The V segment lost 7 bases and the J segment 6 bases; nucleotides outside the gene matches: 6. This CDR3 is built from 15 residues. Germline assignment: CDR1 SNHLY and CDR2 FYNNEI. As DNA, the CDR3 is TGTGCCAGCAACCCCGGGACTAGCGGGGCCAATGAGCAGTTCTTC. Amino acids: CASNPGTSGANEQFF.

For the CDR3, the DNA is TGTGCCAGCAGCTTGGAGGCAGGGGCTTCCTACGAGCAGTACTTC. This gives the protein CASSLEAGASYEQYF. This sequence joins TRBV5-4 and TRBJ2-7; D is possibly TRBD1 (6 bases). Germline V CDR1 and CDR2: SGHNT, YYREEE (reference sequence). Deletions cut 0 bases from V and 1 base from J, with 11 bases between. The CDR3 covers 15 residues.

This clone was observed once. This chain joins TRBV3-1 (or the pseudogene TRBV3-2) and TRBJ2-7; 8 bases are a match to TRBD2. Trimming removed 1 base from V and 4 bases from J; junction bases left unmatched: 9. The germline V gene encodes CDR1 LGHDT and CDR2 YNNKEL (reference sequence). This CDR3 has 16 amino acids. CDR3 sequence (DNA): TGTGCCAGCAGCCAAGCGTACCCCGTAGCGGGGTACGAGCAGTACTTC. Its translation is CASSQAYPVAGYEQYF.

The CDR3 loop is CASSLQGNYGYTF. The DNA of the CDR3 is TGTGCCAGCTCGCTACAGGGGAACTATGGCTACACCTTC. This rearrangement joins TRBV18 to TRBJ1-2; 7 nucleotides match TRBD1. The V and J ends lost 6 bases and 2 bases, in that order; junction bases with no gene match: 3. This CDR3 region has 13 residues. CDR1 KGHSH and CDR2 LQKENI come from the germline V gene.

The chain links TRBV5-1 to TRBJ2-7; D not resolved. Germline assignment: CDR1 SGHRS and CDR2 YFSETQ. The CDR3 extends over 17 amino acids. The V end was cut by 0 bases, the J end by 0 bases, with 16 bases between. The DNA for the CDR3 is TGCGCCAGCAGCTTGGGCCCTAGGAGCCGGAACTCCTACGAGCAGTACTTC. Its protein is CASSLGPRSRNSYEQYF.

In DNA, the CDR3 is TGTGCCAGCAGTGAGACAGGCACAGATACGCAGTATTTT. It yields the protein CASSETGTDTQYF. This chain links TRBV12-3 or TRBV12-4 with TRBJ2-3; TRBD1 is a possible D gene (5 bases). The CDR3 is made up of 13 amino acids. Trimming pared 5 bases from V and 1 base from J, leaving 7 bases between.

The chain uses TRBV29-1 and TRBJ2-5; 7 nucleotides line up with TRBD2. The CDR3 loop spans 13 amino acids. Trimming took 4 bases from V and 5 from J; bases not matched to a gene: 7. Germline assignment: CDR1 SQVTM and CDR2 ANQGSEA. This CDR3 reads CSVVGLPRETQYF. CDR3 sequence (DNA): TGCAGCGTTGTGGGACTACCTCGGGAGACCCAGTACTTC.

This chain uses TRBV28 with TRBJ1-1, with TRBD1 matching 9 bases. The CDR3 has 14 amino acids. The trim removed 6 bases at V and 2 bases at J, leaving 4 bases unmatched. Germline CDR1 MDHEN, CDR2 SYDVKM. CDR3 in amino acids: CASRTGGGNTEAFF. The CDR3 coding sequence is TGTGCCAGCAGGACAGGGGGGGGAAACACTGAAGCTTTCTTT.

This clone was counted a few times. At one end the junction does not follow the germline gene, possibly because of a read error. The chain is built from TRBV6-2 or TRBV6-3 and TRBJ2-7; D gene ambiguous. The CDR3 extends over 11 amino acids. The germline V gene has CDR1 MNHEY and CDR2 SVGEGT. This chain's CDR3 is CASSNSYEQYF. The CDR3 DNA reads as TGTGCCAGCAGTAACTCCTACGAGCAGTACTTC.

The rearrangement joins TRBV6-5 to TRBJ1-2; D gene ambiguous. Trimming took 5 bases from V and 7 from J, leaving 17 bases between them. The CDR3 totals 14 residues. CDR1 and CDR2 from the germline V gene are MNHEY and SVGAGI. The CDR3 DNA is TGTGCCAGCAGTCCCGGATGGGCGTCCGGTGGCTACACCTTC. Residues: CASSPGWASGGYTF.

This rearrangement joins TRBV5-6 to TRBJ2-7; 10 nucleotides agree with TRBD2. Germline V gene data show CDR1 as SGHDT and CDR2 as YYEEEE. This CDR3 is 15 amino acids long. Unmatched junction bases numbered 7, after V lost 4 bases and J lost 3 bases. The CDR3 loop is CASSPRTSGYYEQYF. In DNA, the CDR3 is TGTGCCAGCAGCCCACGGACTAGCGGATACTACGAGCAGTACTTC.

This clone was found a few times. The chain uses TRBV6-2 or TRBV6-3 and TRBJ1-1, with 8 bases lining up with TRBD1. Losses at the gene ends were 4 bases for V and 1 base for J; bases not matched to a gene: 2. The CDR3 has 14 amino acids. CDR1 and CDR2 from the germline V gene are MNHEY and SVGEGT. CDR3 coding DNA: TGTGCCAGCAGTTCGACAGGGGCGAACACTGAAGCTTTCTTT. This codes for CASSSTGANTEAFF.

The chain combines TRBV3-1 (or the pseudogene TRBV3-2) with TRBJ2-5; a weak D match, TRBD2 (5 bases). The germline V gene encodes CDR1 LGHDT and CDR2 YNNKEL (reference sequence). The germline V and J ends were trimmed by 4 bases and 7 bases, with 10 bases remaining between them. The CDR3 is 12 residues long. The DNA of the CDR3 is TGTGCCAGCAGCCTACTAGAGGGGACCCAGTACTTC. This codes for CASSLLEGTQYF.

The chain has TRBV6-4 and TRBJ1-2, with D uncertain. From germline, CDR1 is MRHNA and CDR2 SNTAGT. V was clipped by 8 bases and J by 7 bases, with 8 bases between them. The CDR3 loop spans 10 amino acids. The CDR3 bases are TGTGCCAGCGGTCACCGTGGCTACACCTTC. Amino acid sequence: CASGHRGYTF.

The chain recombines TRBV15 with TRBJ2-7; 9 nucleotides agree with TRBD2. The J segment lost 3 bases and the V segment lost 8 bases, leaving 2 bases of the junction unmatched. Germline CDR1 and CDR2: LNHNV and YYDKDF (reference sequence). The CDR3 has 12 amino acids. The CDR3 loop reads CATAGGGYEQYF. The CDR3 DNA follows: TGTGCCACCGCGGGAGGGGGCTACGAGCAGTACTTC.

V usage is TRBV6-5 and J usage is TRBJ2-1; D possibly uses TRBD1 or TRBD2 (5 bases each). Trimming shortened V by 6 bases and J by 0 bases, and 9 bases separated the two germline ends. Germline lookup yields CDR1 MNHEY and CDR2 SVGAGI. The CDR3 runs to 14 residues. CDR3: CASSRDGSYNEQFF. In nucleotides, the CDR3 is TGTGCCAGCAGCAGGGACGGCTCCTACAATGAGCAGTTCTTC.

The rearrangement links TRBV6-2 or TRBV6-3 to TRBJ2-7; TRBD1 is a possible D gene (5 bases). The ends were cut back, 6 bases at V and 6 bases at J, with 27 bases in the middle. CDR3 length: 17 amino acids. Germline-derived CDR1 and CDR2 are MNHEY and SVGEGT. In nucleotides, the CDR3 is TGTGCCAGCAGCCACGAAAAAGGACACCCTAAGGGCGGCGAGCAGTACTTC. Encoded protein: CASSHEKGHPKGGEQYF.

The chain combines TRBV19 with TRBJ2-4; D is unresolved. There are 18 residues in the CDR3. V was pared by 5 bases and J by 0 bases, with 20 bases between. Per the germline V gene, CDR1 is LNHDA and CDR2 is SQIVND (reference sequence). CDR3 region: CASSGSTSATLAKNIQYF. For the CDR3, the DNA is TGTGCCAGTAGTGGCTCGACCTCAGCGACGTTAGCCAAAAACATTCAGTACTTC. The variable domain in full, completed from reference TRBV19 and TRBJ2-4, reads DGGITQSPKYLFRKEGQNVTLSCEQNLNHDAMYWYRQDPGQGLRLIYYSQIVNDFQKGDIAEGYSVSREKKESFPLTVTSAQKNPTAFYLCASSGSTSATLAKNIQYFGAGTRLSVL.

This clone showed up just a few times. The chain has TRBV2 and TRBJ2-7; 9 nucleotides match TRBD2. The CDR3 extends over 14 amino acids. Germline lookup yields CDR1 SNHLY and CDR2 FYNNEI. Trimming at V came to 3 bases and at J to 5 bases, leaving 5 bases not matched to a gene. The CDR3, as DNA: TGTGCCAGCAGTGATCTTAGCGGGAGCGACGAGCAGTACTTC. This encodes CASSDLSGSDEQYF. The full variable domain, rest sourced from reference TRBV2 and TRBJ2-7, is EPEVTQTPSHQVTQMGQEVILRCVPISNHLYFYWYRQILGQKVEFLVSFYNNEISEKSEIFDDQFSVERPDGSNFTLKIRSTKLEDSAMYFCASSDLSGSDEQYFGPGTRLTVT.

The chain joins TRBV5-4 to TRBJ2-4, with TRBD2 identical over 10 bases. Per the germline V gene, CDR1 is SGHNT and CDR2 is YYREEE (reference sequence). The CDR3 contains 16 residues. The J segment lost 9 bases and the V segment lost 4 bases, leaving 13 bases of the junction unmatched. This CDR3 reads CASSPGAERGGGIQYF. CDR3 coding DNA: TGTGCCAGCAGCCCAGGGGCCGAGCGGGGGGGAGGCATTCAGTACTTC.

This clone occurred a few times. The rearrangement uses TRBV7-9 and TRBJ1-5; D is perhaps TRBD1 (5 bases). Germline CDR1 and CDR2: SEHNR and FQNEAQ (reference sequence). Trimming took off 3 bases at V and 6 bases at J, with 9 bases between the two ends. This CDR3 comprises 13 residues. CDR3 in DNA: TGTGCCAGCAGCTTGGACACGAGTCAGCCCCAGCATTTT. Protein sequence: CASSLDTSQPQHF. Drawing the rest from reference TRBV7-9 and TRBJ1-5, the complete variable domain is DTGVSQNPRHKITKRGQNVTFRCDPISEHNRLYWYRQTLGQGPEFLTYFQNEAQLEKSRLLSDRFSAERPKGSFSTLEIQRTEQGDSAMYLCASSLDTSQPQHFGDGTRLSIL.

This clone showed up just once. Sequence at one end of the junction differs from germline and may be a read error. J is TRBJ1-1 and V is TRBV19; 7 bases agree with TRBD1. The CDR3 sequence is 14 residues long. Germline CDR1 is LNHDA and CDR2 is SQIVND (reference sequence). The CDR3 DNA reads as TGTGCCAGTAGATCGACAGGGTTGAAGACTGAAGCTTTCTTT. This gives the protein CASRSTGLKTEAFF. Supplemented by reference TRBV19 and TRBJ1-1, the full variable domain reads DGGITQSPKYLFRKEGQNVTLSCEQNLNHDAMYWYRQDPGQGLRLIYYSQIVNDFQKGDIAEGYSVSREKKESFPLTVTSAQKNPTAFYLCASRSTGLKTEAFFGQGTRLTVV.

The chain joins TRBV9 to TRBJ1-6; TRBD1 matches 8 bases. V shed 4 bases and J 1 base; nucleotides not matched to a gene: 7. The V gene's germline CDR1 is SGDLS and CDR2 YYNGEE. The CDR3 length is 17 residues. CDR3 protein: CASSSPTGGSYNSPLHF. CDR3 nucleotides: TGTGCCAGCAGCTCCCCAACAGGGGGTTCCTATAATTCACCCCTCCACTTT.

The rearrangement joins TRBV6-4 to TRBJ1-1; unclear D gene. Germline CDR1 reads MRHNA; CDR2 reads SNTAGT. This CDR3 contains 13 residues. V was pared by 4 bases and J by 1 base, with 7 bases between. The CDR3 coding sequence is TGTGCCAGCAGTGTAAACTCGAACACTGAAGCTTTCTTT. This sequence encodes CASSVNSNTEAFF.

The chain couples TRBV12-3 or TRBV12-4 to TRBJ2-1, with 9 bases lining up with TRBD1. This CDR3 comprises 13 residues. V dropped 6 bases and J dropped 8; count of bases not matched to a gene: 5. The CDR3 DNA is TGTGCCAGCAGGGGGACAGGGAGCTATGAGCAGTTCTTC. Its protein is CASRGTGSYEQFF.

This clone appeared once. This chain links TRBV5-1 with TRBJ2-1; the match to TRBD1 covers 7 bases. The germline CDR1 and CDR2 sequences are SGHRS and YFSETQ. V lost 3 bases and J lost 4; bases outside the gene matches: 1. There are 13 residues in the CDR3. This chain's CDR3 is CASSSDRYNEQFF. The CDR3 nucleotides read TGCGCCAGCAGCTCGGACAGGTACAATGAGCAGTTCTTC.

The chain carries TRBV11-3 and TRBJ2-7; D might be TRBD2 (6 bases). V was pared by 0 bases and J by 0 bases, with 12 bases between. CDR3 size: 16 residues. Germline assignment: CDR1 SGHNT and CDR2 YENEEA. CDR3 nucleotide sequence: TGTGCCAGCAGCTTAGAGCGGGGTGGGGGCTCCTACGAGCAGTACTTC. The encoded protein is CASSLERGGGSYEQYF.

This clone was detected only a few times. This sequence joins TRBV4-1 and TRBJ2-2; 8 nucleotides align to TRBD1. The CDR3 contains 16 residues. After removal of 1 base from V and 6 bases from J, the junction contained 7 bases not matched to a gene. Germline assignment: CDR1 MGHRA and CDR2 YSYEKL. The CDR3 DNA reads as TGCGCCAGCAGCCAAGGCAGACAGGGGTCGGCCGGGGAGCTGTTTTTT. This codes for CASSQGRQGSAGELFF.

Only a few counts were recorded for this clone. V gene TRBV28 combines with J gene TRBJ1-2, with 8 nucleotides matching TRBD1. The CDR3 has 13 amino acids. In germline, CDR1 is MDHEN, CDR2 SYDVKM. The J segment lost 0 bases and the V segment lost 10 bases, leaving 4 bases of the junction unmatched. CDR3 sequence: CATSDRANYGYTF. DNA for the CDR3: TGTGCCACTTCGGACAGGGCTAACTATGGCTACACCTTC.

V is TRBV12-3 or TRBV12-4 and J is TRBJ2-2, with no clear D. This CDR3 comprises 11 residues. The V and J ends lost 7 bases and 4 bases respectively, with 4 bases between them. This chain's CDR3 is CASTVTGELFF. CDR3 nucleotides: TGTGCCAGCACGGTCACCGGGGAGCTGTTTTTT.